The T cell receptor beta chain under discussion was sequenced for a study of blood T cell dynamics during melanoma immunotherapy (dated by TCRdb to 2018 to 2021). Study-wide context: Patients with metastatic melanoma were treated with first-line pembrolizumab or nivolumab plus ipilimumab as standard of care in the United Kingdom. To find early correlates of response, peripheral T cell receptor repertoires were profiled in metastatic melanoma patients before and after one cycle of checkpoint inhibitor therapy. Consecutive patients formed a training cohort, and a further independent group of patients from the same centre was pooled into an external validation set.

Notes on this clone: Its antigen specificity is not known. No per-base quality is available; no much larger clone lies one base away.

A fixed 350 ng of DNA was loaded for every bulk PBMC sample. TCR beta CDR3 sequences were amplified from genomic DNA with the immunoSEQ TCRb Assay kit following manufacturer instructions. The KAPA Library Quantification Kit for Illumina platforms was used to quantify pooled libraries by qPCR. Sequencing of the pooled libraries was done on an Illumina NextSeq 500, with clustering at roughly 0.6-1.2 pM. Per the authors' processing: The TCR data were analyzed using immunoSEQ ANALYZER and the R LymphoSeq package. A rearrangement efficiency score was calculated as productive divided by the sum of productive and non-productive CDR3 sequences. Clonality was measured with the Gini coefficient and diversity with the Renyi index at alpha=1, compared pairwise between timepoints within each patient. In LymphoSeq, clonal relatedness was computed with an edit distance of 3 and repertoire similarity was computed with the Bhattacharyya coefficient. To classify response, a linear discriminant analysis based on week-3 changes in clonality and diversity was built using the R MASS and caret packages. In TCRdb, the immuneACCESS table is reduced to in-frame sequences with V and J assigned. These tables do not hold every clone; where another copy was compared, an unresolved V gene accounts for under half, and the others remain unexplained. D and trimming were read from the DNA, whereas the V and J calls and clone size are those reported in that table. For this sample the table gives 8,000 to 10,000 clones, of which about 90% were detected only once. The top ten constitute over 30% of the sample.

Taken from the germline V gene (reference sequence), the CDR1 and CDR2 loops are LNHDA and SQIVND. Reading from cysteine to phenylalanine, the CDR3 counts 14 amino acids. CDR3 DNA is the only sequence kept; it has 42 bases, read in frame from the first base. Cut back by 1 base and 1 base, the V and J ends lie 5 bases apart. The time point label corresponds to: pre-treatment baseline. Blood samples were taken at two points: before treatment (T0) and at week 3 (W3), which came after the first cycle of checkpoint blockade. Except for two patients with rapid clinical progression, response was assessed 12 weeks after the first infusion by RECIST 1.1; disease control meant complete response, partial response or stable disease. Patients were not eligible if they had prior systemic cancer treatment, concomitant immunosuppressant therapy or synchronous other active malignancies. To track both circulating cells and T cell turnover, TCR beta was sequenced from bulk PBMC as well as from plasma cell-free DNA. PBMC were isolated from blood with Lymphoprep and SepMate tubes, followed by red cell lysis. DNA from PBMC and sorted T cell subsets was extracted with QIAamp DNA Blood Mini kits.

Points the paper makes about the study in general: The relatively small sample size was acknowledged as something that could potentially limit how far the results can be generalized. Whether the T cell clones behind the repertoire changes were melanoma-specific or instead reflected general immune activation was something the study could not determine. Patients who later achieved disease control showed a bifurcated PBMC repertoire reorganization at W3, with increased clonality or increased diversity, unlike progressors.

The receptor's source is a human donor with melanoma. The sample here was blood, taken from a patient treated with checkpoint blockade. Recombination joined TRBV19 with TRBJ1-5; confidence is insufficient to name the D gene. The DNA is TGTGCCAGTAGTATAGGTGGGAGCAATCAGCCCCAGCATTTT. This encodes CASSIGGSNQPQHF.